This T cell receptor beta chain was obtained from a study of cytomegalovirus exposure and HLA in healthy donors. Whole-study results and caveats: The study put 150 or so TCR beta chains on its list as cytomegalovirus-associated. Specificity for CMV antigens was confirmed in vitro for a few of the CMV-associated chains.

The method was immunoSEQ multiplex PCR; TCRdb's version includes in-frame clones alone and lacks a portion of them. Among some 180,000 clones listed, 80% to 85% were seen once. CDR1 and CDR2 (germline): LNHDA, SQIVND (reference sequence). V gave up 4 bases and J gave up 5 bases, with 15 bases separating them. CDR3 size: 14 residues. Worth noting for this clone: Its target is not known.

The sequencing input was PBMCs. The chain links TRBV19 to TRBJ2-7; a possible D gene is TRBD1 (6 bases). The TCR comes from a woman under 40 in good health and CMV-seronegative. The CDR3 region has the DNA TGTGCCAGTAGTACCCAAGGGGGAACAAACGAGCAGTACTTC. It is translated as CASSTQGGTNEQYF.